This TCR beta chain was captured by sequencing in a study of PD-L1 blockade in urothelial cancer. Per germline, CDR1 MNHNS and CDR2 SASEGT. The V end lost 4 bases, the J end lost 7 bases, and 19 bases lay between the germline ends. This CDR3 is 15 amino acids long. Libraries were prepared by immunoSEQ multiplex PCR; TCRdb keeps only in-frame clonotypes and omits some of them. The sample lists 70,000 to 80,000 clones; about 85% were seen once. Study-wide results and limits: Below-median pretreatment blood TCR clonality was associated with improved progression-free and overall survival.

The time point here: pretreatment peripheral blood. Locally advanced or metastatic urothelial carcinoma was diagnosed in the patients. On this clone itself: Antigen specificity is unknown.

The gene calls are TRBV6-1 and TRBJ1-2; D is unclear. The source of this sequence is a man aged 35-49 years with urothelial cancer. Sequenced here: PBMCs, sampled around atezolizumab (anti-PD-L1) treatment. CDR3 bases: TGTGCCAGCAGTGCCCAAACAGTCTACGCAGGTGGCTACACCTTC. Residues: CASSAQTVYAGGYTF.